This is a list of T cell receptor beta chains from one sample in a study of blood T cell repertoires in COVID-19. The method was immunoSEQ multiplex PCR; TCRdb's version includes in-frame clones alone and lacks a portion of them. This table has some 200,000 clones, around nine tenths appearing once. The sequenced sample consisted of peripheral blood. The receptors were gathered from a woman in her 70s with COVID-19, enrolled during active disease. The CDR3 runs from the conserved cysteine through the conserved F or W. A D gene is named only where the DNA matches it firmly. Size values are once, few and many counts, or a class for expanded clones, and some rows have none.

d_call,clone_size,j_call,v_call,cdr3_nt,cdr3_aa
NA,NA,TRBJ1-1,TRBV19,TGCGCCAGTAGTCCAGGATTCGACTATATCAGGGGGAACACTGAAGCTTTCTTT,CASSPGFDYIRGNTEAFF
TRBD2,once,TRBJ2-3,TRBV7-3,TGTGCCAGCAGCTCCATAGCGGGAAATGACGCAGATACGCAGTATTTT,CASSSIAGNDADTQYF
NA,few,TRBJ2-7,TRBV2,TGTGCCAGCAGTGTAGGGGGTCGGGGCGAGCAGTACTTC,CASSVGGRGEQYF
TRBD1,NA,TRBJ2-7,TRBV7-8,TGTGCCAGCAGCATAGACAGGGGGCTCTACGAGCAGTACTTC,CASSIDRGLYEQYF
NA,NA,TRBJ2-3,TRBV27,TGTGCCAGCAGCCGAGAACAAGGGGGTGTGGTAGTAGATACGCAGTATTTT,CASSREQGGVVVDTQYF
NA,NA,TRBJ2-2,TRBV9,TGTGCCAGCAGCCCAAGGAGGACTATCGTCGGGGAGCTGTTTTTT,CASSPRRTIVGELFF
TRBD1,NA,TRBJ1-1,TRBV7-9,TGTGCCAGCAGCTTCGTACAGGGGGGGATCACTGAAGCTTTCTTT,CASSFVQGGITEAFF
NA,NA,TRBJ2-3,TRBV3-1/TRBV3-2,TGTGCCAGCAGCCACTCCAAATGCACCGGGACTCAGCGCACAGATACGCAGTATTTT,CASSHSKCTGTQRTDTQYF
TRBD1,once,TRBJ1-3,TRBV7-3,TGTGCCAGCAGCCAGCTCGGAGGACAGGACTCTGGAAACACCATATATTTT,CASSQLGGQDSGNTIYF
NA,NA,TRBJ2-1,TRBV30,TGTGCCTGGAGATCCCCGGGGAAGGCCTCCTACAATGAGCAGTTCTTC,CAWRSPGKASYNEQFF
NA,NA,TRBJ1-2,TRBV7-3,TGTGCCAGCAGCCCAACGGGGTCCGATGGCTACACCTTC,CASSPTGSDGYTF
NA,NA,TRBJ1-1,TRBV11-3,TGTGCCAGCGGCAGGTACACTGAAGCTTTCTTT,CASGRYTEAFF
TRBD1,NA,TRBJ1-1,TRBV5-1,TGCGCCAGCAGCTTAATCTGGTCAGGGGGAGGCACTGAAGCTTTCTTT,CASSLIWSGGGTEAFF
TRBD2,NA,TRBJ2-1,TRBV7-3,TGTGCCAGCAGCGAAGCGGGAGGGCCCTACAATGAGCAGTTCTTC,CASSEAGGPYNEQFF
TRBD1,NA,TRBJ1-4,TRBV2,TGTGCCAGCAGTCGGACAGGGCGTAATGAAAAACTGTTTTTT,CASSRTGRNEKLFF
TRBD1,NA,TRBJ2-1,TRBV5-1,TGCGCCAGCAGCTTGGCCGGGACAGGGGTTTACGGGGATGAGCAGTTCTTC,CASSLAGTGVYGDEQFF
NA,NA,TRBJ2-7,TRBV20-1,TGCAGTGCCTGGGCCCTCTACGAGCAGTACTTC,CSAWALYEQYF
TRBD1,NA,TRBJ1-1,TRBV20-1,TGCAGTGCTAGTCAGACAGGGCCGAACACTGAAGCTTTCTTT,CSASQTGPNTEAFF
TRBD2,once,TRBJ2-7,TRBV3-1/TRBV3-2,TGTGCCAGCAGCCAATCTACTAGCGGGATCTACGAGCAGTACTTC,CASSQSTSGIYEQYF
NA,NA,TRBJ1-5,TRBV4-2,TGTGCCAGCAGCCAAGAATTCGGCGCCGGAGGCAATCAGCCCCAGCATTTT,CASSQEFGAGGNQPQHF
NA,NA,TRBJ2-3,TRBV12-3/TRBV12-4,TGTGCCAGCACCCAGGGGGATACGCAGTATTTT,CASTQGDTQYF
TRBD2,NA,TRBJ2-7,TRBV7-9,TGTGCCAGCAGCTTACCTAGCGGGGGAAACTACGAGCAGTACTTC,CASSLPSGGNYEQYF
TRBD1,NA,TRBJ1-4,TRBV7-9,TGTGCCAGCAGCCGGGACAGGGAGAGGGAAAAACTGTTTTTT,CASSRDREREKLFF
TRBD2,NA,TRBJ2-5,TRBV5-4,TGTGCCAGCAGCAAAACTAGCGGAGCTCGACCTTGGGAGACCCAGTACTTC,CASSKTSGARPWETQYF
NA,NA,TRBJ2-7,TRBV29-1,TGCAGCGCCAGGGATAACACCTACGAGCAGTACTTC,CSARDNTYEQYF
NA,NA,TRBJ1-2,TRBV5-1,TGCGCCAGCAGCTTGAGCGGGTATGGCTACACCTTC,CASSLSGYGYTF
NA,NA,TRBJ2-1,TRBV7-6,TGTGCCAGCAGCTTAAACCAGCGCAGTGAGCAGTTCTTC,CASSLNQRSEQFF
NA,NA,TRBJ2-3,TRBV27,TGTGCCACCTGGAGTAGCACAGATACGCAGTATTTT,CATWSSTDTQYF
NA,NA,TRBJ1-1,TRBV12-3/TRBV12-4,TGTGCCAGCAGTGATGGGAGGATGACTTTCTTT,CASSDGRMTFF
NA,NA,TRBJ1-2,TRBV3-1/TRBV3-2,TGTGCCAGCAGCCAACAACCCAGGAATGGCTACACCTTC,CASSQQPRNGYTF
TRBD2,NA,TRBJ2-7,TRBV11-3,TGTGCCAGCAGCTTAGGGACTAGCGGGCCATCCTACGAGCAGTACTTC,CASSLGTSGPSYEQYF
TRBD2,NA,TRBJ2-2,TRBV30,TGTGCCTGGACTCAAACCGGGACTAGCGAGGTGGCCGGGGAGCTGTTTTTT,CAWTQTGTSEVAGELFF
NA,NA,TRBJ1-6,TRBV9,TGTGCCAGCAGCGTAACCCAGGGGAAAGGTTCACCCCTCCACTTT,CASSVTQGKGSPLHF
NA,NA,TRBJ1-6,TRBV2,TGTGCCAGCACCAGACAGGATTGGTCACCCCTCCACTTT,CASTRQDWSPLHF
NA,NA,TRBJ2-5,TRBV9,TGTGCCAGCAGCCGCTTGAGGCAAGAGACCCAGTACTTC,CASSRLRQETQYF
TRBD1,NA,TRBJ1-1,TRBV29-1,TGCAGCGTGCCAAAGGGACAGGTCACCACAATGAACACTGAAGCTTTCTTT,CSVPKGQVTTMNTEAFF